The present T cell receptor beta chain was sequenced within a study of cytomegalovirus exposure and HLA in healthy donors. The PCR ran on 60 Vbeta and 13 Jbeta primers. TCRdb's copy holds only in-frame clones and misses some; the assay was immunoSEQ multiplex PCR. Here the sample spans 200,000 to 250,000 clones, 78% being singletons. Study conclusions and caveats: Later analysis demonstrated an association between a missense DCLRE1C variant and TCR beta V- and J-gene trimming. Common viral pathogens seemed, in a later analysis, to connect with several of the most significant clusters. The HLA-A and HLA-B alleles of most subjects were reportedly predicted accurately from TCR beta sequences.

To note about this clone: Its antigen is as yet unknown.

The material sequenced was PBMCs. This receptor was obtained from a male donor in good health and CMV-seronegative.

The CDR3: CASSFDGRGNTEAFF. CDR3 in DNA: TGTGCCAGCAGCTTCGACGGACGGGGGAACACTGAAGCTTTCTTT. The V and J genes are TRBV11-2 and TRBJ1-1; D uncertain. The CDR3 runs 15 residues. The V end was cut by 3 bases, the J end by 1 base, with 12 bases between. Germline lookup yields CDR1 SGHAT and CDR2 FQNNGV.